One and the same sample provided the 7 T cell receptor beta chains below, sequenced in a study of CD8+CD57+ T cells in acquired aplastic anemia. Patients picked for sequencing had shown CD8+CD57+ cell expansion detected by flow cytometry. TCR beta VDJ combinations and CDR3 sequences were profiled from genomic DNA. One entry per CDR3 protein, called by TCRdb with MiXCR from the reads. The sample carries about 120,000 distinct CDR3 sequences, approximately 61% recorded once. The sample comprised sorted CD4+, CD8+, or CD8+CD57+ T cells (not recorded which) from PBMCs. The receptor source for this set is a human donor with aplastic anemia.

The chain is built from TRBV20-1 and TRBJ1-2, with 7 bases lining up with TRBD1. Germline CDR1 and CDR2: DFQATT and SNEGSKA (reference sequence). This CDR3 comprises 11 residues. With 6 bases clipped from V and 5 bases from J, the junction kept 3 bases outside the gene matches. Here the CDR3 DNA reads TGCAGTGCAACAGGGGTTTATGGCTACACCTTC. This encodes CSATGVYGYTF.

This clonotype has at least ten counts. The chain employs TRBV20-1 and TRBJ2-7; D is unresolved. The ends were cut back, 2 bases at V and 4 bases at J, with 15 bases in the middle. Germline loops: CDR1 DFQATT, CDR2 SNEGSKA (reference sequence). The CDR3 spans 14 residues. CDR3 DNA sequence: TGCAGTGCTAGATGGGATCCCGCCCCATACGAGCAGTACTTC. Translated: CSARWDPAPYEQYF.

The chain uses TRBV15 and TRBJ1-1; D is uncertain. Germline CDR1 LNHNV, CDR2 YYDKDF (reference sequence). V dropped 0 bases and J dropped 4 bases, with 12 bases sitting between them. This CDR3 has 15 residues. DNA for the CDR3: TGTGCCACCAGCAGAGATACCGGAGGGTCCACTGAAGCTTTCTTT. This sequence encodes CATSRDTGGSTEAFF.

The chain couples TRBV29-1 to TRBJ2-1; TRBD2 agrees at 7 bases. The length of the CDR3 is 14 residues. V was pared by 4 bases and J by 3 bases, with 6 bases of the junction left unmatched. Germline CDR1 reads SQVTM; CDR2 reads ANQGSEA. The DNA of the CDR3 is TGCAGCGTTGGGCGGGAGTCGATCTACAATGAGCAGTTCTTC. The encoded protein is CSVGRESIYNEQFF.

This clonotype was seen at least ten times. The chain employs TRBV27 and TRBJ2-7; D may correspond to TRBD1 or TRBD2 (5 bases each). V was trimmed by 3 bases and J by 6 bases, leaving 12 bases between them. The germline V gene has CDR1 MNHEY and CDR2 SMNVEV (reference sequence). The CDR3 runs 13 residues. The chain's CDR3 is CASSFGTASEQYF. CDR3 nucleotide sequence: TGTGCCAGCAGTTTCGGGACCGCTTCCGAGCAGTACTTC.

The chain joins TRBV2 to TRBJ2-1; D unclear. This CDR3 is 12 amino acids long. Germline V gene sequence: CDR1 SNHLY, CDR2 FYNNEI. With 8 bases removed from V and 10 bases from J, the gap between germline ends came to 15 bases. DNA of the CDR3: TGTGCCAGCTCCGATCTGATGTCGGAGCAGTTCTTC. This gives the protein CASSDLMSEQFF.

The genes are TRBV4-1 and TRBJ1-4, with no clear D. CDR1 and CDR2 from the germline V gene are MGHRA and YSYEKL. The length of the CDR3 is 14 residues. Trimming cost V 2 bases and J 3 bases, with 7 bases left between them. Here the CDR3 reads CASSQWWSNEKLFF. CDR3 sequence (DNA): TGCGCCAGCAGCCAATGGTGGTCTAATGAAAAACTGTTTTTT.